The next 18 T cell receptor beta chains were all read from a single sample in a study of response to subunit inactivated influenza vaccine. TCRdb passed the RT-PCR reads through MiXCR, listing each CDR3 protein once. The data hold about 540,000 distinct CDR3 sequences, with around a quarter observed a single time. This same sample was also taken into another study, of T cells expressing NK-cell markers. That source notes: Researchers built TCR beta cDNA using 5'RACE template switching with UMIs.

This sample comprised CD4+ T cells sorted from PBMCs, obtained roughly 12 days after vaccination. The receptor set was obtained from a man between 50 and 59 years old who received an inactivated influenza vaccine.

This clonotype was detected ten times or more. The rearrangement joins TRBV29-1 to TRBJ1-1, with 10 bases that match TRBD1. V shed 7 bases, J shed 3 bases, and the junction held 2 bases outside the gene matches. Germline CDR1 SQVTM, CDR2 ANQGSEA. This CDR3 has 12 residues. CDR3 DNA: TGCAGCGCCGGGACAGGGGACACTGAAGCTTTCTTT. Translation: CSAGTGDTEAFF.

This chain uses TRBV6-1 with TRBJ1-1; D may be TRBD1 (6 bases). The CDR3 is made up of 15 amino acids. CDR1 is MNHNS, CDR2 SASEGT, per germline. Trimming removed 7 bases at V and 0 bases at J, with 15 bases between. The CDR3 sequence is CASTVATGMNTEAFF. CDR3 coding DNA: TGTGCCAGCACCGTGGCGACAGGAATGAACACTGAAGCTTTCTTT.

This clonotype showed up just a few times. This chain uses TRBV6-2 or TRBV6-3 with TRBJ2-3, with 13 bases lining up with TRBD2. This CDR3 is built from 16 residues. Germline V gene lookup returns CDR1 MNHEY and CDR2 SVGEGT. With V trimmed by 6 bases and J by 7 bases, 10 bases remained unmatched. CDR3 region: CASSPGTSGTFYTQYF. The CDR3 DNA reads TGTGCCAGCAGCCCCGGGACTAGCGGGACTTTCTATACGCAGTATTTT.

The CDR3: CASSFGLAGSETQYF. CDR3 nucleotides: TGTGCCAGCAGTTTCGGACTAGCGGGCTCAGAGACCCAGTACTTC. J is TRBJ2-5 and V is TRBV6-2 or TRBV6-3, with TRBD2 matching 11 bases. With 4 bases clipped from V and 4 bases from J, the junction kept 5 bases outside the gene matches. The germline V gene has CDR1 MNHEY and CDR2 SVGEGT. The CDR3 is 15 amino acids.

This clonotype was recorded once. The chain joins TRBV4-2 to TRBJ2-4; D unclear. The CDR3 has 16 amino acids. V was trimmed by 0 bases and J by 0 bases, leaving 9 bases between them. Germline lookup yields CDR1 LGHNA and CDR2 YNFKEQ. This CDR3 reads CASSQDSDQAKNIQYF. CDR3 sequence (DNA): TGTGCCAGCAGCCAAGATTCCGACCAAGCCAAAAACATTCAGTACTTC.

The chain joins TRBV7-3 to TRBJ2-1; 14 bases agree with TRBD2. This CDR3 has 14 amino acids. V was clipped by 9 bases and J by 9 bases; unmatched bases: 7. From germline, CDR1 is SGHTA and CDR2 FQGTGA. The CDR3 DNA follows: TGTGCCAGTTCGGGACTAGCGGGAGTTGGTGAGCAGTTCTTC. Encoded protein: CASSGLAGVGEQFF.

The chain couples TRBV29-1 to TRBJ2-7, with D possibly being TRBD1 (6 bases). CDR3 size: 13 residues. Germline loops: CDR1 SQVTM, CDR2 ANQGSEA. V lost 2 bases, J lost 4 bases, and 12 bases lay in between. The CDR3 nucleotides are TGCAGCGTTGAAATGGGACACGGATACGAGCAGTACTTC. Protein product: CSVEMGHGYEQYF.

This clonotype was counted a few times. The chain uses TRBV7-2 and TRBJ2-7; 9 positions agree with TRBD1. CDR3 size: 15 residues. Looked up from germline, CDR1 is SGHTA and CDR2 is FQGNSA. V shed 3 bases and J 3 bases; nucleotides not matched to a gene: 6. DNA of the CDR3: TGTGCCAGCAGCTTTTCAAGGGACAGGGTCTACGAGCAGTACTTC. Translation gives CASSFSRDRVYEQYF.

This clonotype was detected only a few times. This chain connects TRBV7-2 to TRBJ2-3; no firm D call. V lost 6 bases and J lost 5, with 12 bases in between. Germline V gene data show CDR1 as SGHTA and CDR2 as FQGNSA. The CDR3 spans 13 residues. CDR3 amino acids: CASRLTGVDTQYF. DNA for the CDR3: TGTGCCAGCAGACTAACGGGTGTAGATACGCAGTATTTT.

This rearrangement joins TRBV7-9 to TRBJ1-1, with a weak D call TRBD1 (6 bases). Germline V lookup: CDR1 SEHNR, CDR2 FQNEAQ (reference sequence). V lost 5 bases to trimming and J lost 2 bases, with 12 bases between them. This CDR3 comprises 14 residues. The CDR3 protein is CASSADSANTEAFF. As DNA, the CDR3 is TGTGCCAGCAGCGCGGACAGCGCAAACACTGAAGCTTTCTTT.

The CDR3 nucleotides are TGTGCCAGCAGCGTAGGACTAGCGGGAGAGACCCAGTACTTC. This gives the protein CASSVGLAGETQYF. The chain combines TRBV9 with TRBJ2-5, with TRBD2 identical over 10 bases. This CDR3 is built from 14 residues. In germline, CDR1 is SGDLS, CDR2 YYNGEE. V was clipped by 0 bases and J by 4 bases; unmatched bases: 0.

The chain combines TRBV20-1 with TRBJ2-1; D unresolved. The V and J ends lost 4 bases and 4 bases respectively, with 8 bases between them. Looked up from germline, CDR1 is DFQATT and CDR2 is SNEGSKA (reference sequence). CDR3 length equals 12 residues. The CDR3 DNA follows: TGCAGTGCTATACAAAGGTACAATGAGCAGTTCTTC. This sequence encodes CSAIQRYNEQFF.

The V call is TRBV5-1, the J call TRBJ2-3; 7 nucleotides match TRBD2. Germline V gives CDR1 SGHRS, CDR2 YFSETQ. The CDR3 is 14 residues long. The ends lost 4 bases at V and 3 bases at J; junction bases unmatched: 5. The CDR3 nucleotides are TGCGCCAGCAGCGGCGGGAGACGTACAGATACGCAGTATTTT. As protein: CASSGGRRTDTQYF.

With respect to this clonotype: Mismatch with germline at one junction end may stem from a read error. The chain recombines TRBV12-3 or TRBV12-4 with TRBJ1-5; possibly TRBD1 for D (5 bases). This CDR3 is built from 16 residues. CDR3 sequence (DNA): TGTGCCAGCAGTTTAGATCCCGGGACGGCAGATCAGCCCCAGGATTTT. This translates into CASSLDPGTADQPQDF.

The CDR3 DNA reads as TGTGCCAGCAGTTACCAGGGGATGGGGCAGTTCTTC. As protein: CASSYQGMGQFF. The J gene is TRBJ2-1, the V gene TRBV6-2 or TRBV6-3; a weak D match, TRBD1 (6 bases). The V gene's germline CDR1 is MNHEY and CDR2 SVGEGT. The CDR3 contains 12 residues. With 2 bases removed from V and 12 bases from J, the gap between germline ends came to 11 bases.

This clonotype was observed a handful of times. The genes are TRBV7-2 and TRBJ2-7; perhaps D is TRBD1 or TRBD2 (6 bases each). Trimming pared 1 base from V and 7 bases from J, leaving 14 bases between. Germline V gene sequence: CDR1 SGHTA, CDR2 FQGNSA. There are 14 residues in the CDR3. The CDR3: CASSLGGGRGEQYF. CDR3 nucleotide sequence: TGTGCCAGCAGCTTAGGTGGGGGGCGCGGAGAGCAGTACTTC.

The chain employs TRBV10-3 and TRBJ1-2, with 7 bases identical to TRBD1. The junction had 10 bases not matched to a gene; V was cut back by 4 bases and J by 8 bases. The CDR3 loop spans 14 amino acids. The germline V gene has CDR1 ENHRY and CDR2 SYGVKD. Here the CDR3 reads CAISGTGLTKGYTF. The CDR3 coding sequence is TGTGCCATCAGTGGGACAGGACTTACCAAGGGCTACACCTTC.

This clonotype was seen repeatedly, ten times or more. V gene TRBV5-4 combines with J gene TRBJ2-2; tentative D call: TRBD1 (5 bases). Trimming took off 0 bases at V and 6 bases at J, with 6 bases between the two ends. CDR1 and CDR2 (germline): SGHNT, YYREEE (reference sequence). This CDR3 has 13 amino acids. This CDR3 is CASSLVGAGELFF. The CDR3 DNA sequence: TGTGCCAGCAGCTTGGTAGGGGCCGGGGAGCTGTTTTTT. Drawing the rest from reference TRBV5-4 and TRBJ2-2, the complete variable domain is ETGVTQSPTHLIKTRGQQVTLRCSSQSGHNTVSWYQQALGQGPQFIFQYYREEENGRGNFPPRFSGLQFPNYSSELNVNALELDDSALYLCASSLVGAGELFFGEGSRLTVL.